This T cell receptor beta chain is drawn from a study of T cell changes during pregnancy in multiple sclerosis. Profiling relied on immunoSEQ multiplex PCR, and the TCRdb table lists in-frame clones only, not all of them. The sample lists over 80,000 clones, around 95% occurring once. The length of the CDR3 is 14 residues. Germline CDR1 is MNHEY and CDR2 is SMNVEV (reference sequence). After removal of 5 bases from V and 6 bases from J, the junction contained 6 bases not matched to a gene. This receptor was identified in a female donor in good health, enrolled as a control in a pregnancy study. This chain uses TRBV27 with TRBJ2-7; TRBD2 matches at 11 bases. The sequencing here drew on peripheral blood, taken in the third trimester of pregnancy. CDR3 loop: CASSPLGLAGEQYF. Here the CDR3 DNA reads TGTGCCAGCAGTCCCCTCGGACTAGCGGGCGAGCAGTACTTC.